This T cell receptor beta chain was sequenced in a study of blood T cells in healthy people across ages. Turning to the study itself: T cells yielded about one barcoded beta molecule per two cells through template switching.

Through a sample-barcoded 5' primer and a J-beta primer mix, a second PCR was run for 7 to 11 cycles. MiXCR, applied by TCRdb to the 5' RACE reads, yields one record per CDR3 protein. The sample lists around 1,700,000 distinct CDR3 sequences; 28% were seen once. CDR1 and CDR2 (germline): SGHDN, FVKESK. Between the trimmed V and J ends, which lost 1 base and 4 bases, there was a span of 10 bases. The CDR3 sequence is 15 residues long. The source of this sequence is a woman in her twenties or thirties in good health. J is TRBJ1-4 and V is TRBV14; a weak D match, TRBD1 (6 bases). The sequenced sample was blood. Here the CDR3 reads CASSQAGGLNEKLFF. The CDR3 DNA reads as TGTGCCAGCAGCCAAGCGGGGGGCCTTAATGAAAAACTGTTTTTT.